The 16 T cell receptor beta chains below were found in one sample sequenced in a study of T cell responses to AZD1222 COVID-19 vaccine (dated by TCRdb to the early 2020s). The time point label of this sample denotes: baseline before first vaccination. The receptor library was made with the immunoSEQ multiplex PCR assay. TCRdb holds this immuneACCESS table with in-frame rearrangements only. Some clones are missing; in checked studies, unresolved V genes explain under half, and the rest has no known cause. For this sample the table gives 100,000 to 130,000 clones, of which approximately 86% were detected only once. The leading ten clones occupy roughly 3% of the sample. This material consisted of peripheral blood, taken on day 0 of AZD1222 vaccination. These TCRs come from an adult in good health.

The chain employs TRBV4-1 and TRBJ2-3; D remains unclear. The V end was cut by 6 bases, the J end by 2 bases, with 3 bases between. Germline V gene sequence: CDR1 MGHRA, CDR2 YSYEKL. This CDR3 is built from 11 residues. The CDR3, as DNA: TGCGCCAGCAGGTCCACAGATACGCAGTATTTT. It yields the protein CASRSTDTQYF.

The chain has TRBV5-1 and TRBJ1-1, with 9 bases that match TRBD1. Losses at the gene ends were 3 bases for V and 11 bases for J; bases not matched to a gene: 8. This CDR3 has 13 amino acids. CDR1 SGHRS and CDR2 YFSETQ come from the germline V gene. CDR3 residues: CASSSGGQGEAFF. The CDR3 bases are TGCGCCAGCAGCTCGGGGGGACAGGGTGAGGCTTTCTTT.

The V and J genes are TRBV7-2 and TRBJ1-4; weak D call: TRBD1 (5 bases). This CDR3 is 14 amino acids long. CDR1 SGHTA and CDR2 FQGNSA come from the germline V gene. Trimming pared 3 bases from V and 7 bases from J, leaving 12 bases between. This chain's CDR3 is CASSFGQGGEKLFF. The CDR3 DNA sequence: TGTGCCAGCAGCTTCGGGCAGGGCGGTGAAAAACTGTTTTTT.

This CDR3 is CASRSGTGNEKLFF. CDR3 nucleotides: TGTGCCAGCAGATCCGGGACAGGGAATGAAAAACTGTTTTTT. The V and J genes are TRBV6-5 and TRBJ1-4, with 9 nucleotides matching TRBD1. Germline lookup yields CDR1 MNHEY and CDR2 SVGAGI. The CDR3 runs to 14 residues. V dropped 6 bases and J dropped 5; count of bases not matched to a gene: 4.

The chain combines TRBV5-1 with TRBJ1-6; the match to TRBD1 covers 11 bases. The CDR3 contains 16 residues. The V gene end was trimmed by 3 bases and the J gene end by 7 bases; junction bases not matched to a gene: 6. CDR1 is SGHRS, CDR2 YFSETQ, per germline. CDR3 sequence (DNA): TGCGCCAGCAGCTCGTGGGACAGGGGGTCAAATTCACCCCTCCACTTT. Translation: CASSSWDRGSNSPLHF.

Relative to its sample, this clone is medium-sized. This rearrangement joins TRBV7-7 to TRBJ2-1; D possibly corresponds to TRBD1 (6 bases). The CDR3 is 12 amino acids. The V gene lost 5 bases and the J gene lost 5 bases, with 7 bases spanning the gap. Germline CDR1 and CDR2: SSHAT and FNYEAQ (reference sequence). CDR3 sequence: CASSPGDNEQFF. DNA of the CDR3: TGTGCCAGCAGCCCAGGGGACAATGAGCAGTTCTTC.

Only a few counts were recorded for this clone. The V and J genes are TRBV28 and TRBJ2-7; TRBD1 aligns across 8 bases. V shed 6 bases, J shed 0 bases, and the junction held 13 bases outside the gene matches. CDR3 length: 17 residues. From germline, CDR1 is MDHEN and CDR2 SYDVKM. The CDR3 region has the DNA TGTGCCAGCAGCTCCCCGTACCGGGACAGGCCCTCCTACGAGCAGTACTTC. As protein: CASSSPYRDRPSYEQYF.

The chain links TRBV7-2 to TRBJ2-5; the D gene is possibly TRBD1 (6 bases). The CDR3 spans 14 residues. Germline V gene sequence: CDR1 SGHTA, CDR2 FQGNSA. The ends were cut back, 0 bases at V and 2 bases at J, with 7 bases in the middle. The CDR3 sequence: CASSLAGAQETQYF. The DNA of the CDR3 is TGTGCCAGCAGCTTAGCGGGGGCTCAAGAGACCCAGTACTTC.

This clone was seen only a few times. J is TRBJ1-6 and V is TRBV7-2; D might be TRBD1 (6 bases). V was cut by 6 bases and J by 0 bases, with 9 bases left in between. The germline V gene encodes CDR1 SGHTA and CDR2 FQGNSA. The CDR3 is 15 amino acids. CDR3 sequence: CASSWDNSYNSPLHF. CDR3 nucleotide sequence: TGTGCCAGCAGTTGGGACAACTCCTATAATTCACCCCTCCACTTT.

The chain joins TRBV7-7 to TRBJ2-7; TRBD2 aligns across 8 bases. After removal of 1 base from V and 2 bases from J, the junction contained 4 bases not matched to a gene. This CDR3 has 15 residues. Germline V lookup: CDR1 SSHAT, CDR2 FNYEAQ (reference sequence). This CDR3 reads CASSLEAGAPYEQYF. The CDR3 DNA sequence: TGTGCCAGCAGCTTAGAAGCGGGGGCTCCCTACGAGCAGTACTTC.

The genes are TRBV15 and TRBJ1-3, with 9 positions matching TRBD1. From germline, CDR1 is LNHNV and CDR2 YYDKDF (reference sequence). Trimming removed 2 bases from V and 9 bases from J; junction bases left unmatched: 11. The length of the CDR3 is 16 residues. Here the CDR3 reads CATSRKAGTGPLTIYF. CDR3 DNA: TGTGCCACCAGCAGAAAGGCGGGGACAGGGCCGCTCACCATATATTTT.

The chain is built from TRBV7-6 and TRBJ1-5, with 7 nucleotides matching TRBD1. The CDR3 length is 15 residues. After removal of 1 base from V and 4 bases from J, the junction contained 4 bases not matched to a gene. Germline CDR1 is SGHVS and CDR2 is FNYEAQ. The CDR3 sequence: CASSLGAGGNQPQHF. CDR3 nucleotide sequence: TGTGCCAGCAGCTTAGGGGCAGGGGGAAATCAGCCCCAGCATTTT.

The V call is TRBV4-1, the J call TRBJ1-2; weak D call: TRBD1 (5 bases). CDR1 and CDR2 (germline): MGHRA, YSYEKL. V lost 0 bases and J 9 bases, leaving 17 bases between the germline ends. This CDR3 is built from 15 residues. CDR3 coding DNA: TGCGCCAGCAGCCAAGACGATAGGGCCCGGGGCAGCTACACCTTC. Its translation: CASSQDDRARGSYTF.

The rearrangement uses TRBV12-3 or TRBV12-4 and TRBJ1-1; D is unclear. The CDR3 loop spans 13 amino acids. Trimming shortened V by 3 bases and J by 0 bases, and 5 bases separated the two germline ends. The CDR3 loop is CASSFTVNTEAFF. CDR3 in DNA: TGTGCCAGCAGTTTTACGGTGAACACTGAAGCTTTCTTT.

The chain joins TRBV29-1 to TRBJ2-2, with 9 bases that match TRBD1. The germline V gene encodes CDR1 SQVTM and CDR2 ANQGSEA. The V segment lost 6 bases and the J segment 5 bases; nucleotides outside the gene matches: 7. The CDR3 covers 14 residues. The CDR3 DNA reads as TGCAGCGTCGGGACAGGGCGGGGTACCGGGGAGCTGTTTTTT. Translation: CSVGTGRGTGELFF.

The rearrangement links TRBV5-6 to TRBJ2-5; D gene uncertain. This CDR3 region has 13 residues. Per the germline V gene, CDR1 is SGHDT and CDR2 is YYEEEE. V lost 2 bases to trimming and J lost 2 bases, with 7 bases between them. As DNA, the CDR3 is TGTGCCAGCAGCTTTTGGGAACAAGAGACCCAGTACTTC. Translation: CASSFWEQETQYF.